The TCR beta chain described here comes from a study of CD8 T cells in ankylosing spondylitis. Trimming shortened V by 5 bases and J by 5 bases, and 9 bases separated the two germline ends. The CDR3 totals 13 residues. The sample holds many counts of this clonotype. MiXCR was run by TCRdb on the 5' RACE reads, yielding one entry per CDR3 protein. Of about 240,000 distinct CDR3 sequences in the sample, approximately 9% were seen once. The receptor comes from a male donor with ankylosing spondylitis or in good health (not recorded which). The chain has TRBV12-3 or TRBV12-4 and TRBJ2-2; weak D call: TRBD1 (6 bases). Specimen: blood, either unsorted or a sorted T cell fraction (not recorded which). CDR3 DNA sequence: TGTGCCAGCAGTCCGACAGGTACCGGGGAGCTGTTTTTT. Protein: CASSPTGTGELFF.